This TCR beta chain was recorded in a study of T cell responses to AZD1222 COVID-19 vaccine. Study-level information: Second-dose groups at about 4 or about 12 weeks were pooled.

V lost 3 bases and J 2 bases, leaving 5 bases between the germline ends. CDR3 length: 12 residues. Germline CDR1 reads ENHRY; CDR2 reads SYGVKD. TCRdb keeps only in-frame clones here, not all; method: immunoSEQ multiplex PCR. Of around 250,000 clones in the sample, 93% are singletons; the top ten hold approximately 0.52%. This clone was seen once. This chain links TRBV10-3 with TRBJ2-7, with D unclear. Material: peripheral blood, obtained on day 0 of AZD1222 vaccination. The receptor was derived from an adult in good health. Written as DNA, the CDR3 is TGTGCCATCAGTGAAAGGACCTACGAGCAGTACTTC. Protein product: CAISERTYEQYF.